The clone carrying this T cell receptor (beta chain) has just one count. Its antigen is not identified. These data come from a study of T cells in localized non-small cell lung cancer. Study observations and caveats: The study linked higher blood T cell density to longer overall survival.

Sequencing used immunoSEQ multiplex PCR; TCRdb keeps in-frame clones, though not all of them. The sample holds some 140,000 clones, roughly 90% seen once. Between the trimmed V and J ends, which lost 7 bases and 8 bases, there was a span of 17 bases. The CDR3 runs 14 residues. The germline V gene has CDR1 SEHNR and CDR2 FQNEAQ (reference sequence). The sequence was collected from a female donor over 55 with stage I lung adenocarcinoma. The rearrangement links TRBV7-9 to TRBJ1-4; possibly TRBD1 for D (5 bases). This material consisted of peripheral blood, taken before any cancer treatment. This CDR3 reads CASTLGGVAEKLFF. For the CDR3, the DNA is TGTGCCAGCACCCTTGGGGGAGTAGCGGAAAAACTGTTTTTT.